The T cell receptor (beta chain) under discussion was sequenced for a study of technical replicates of blood from a handful of donors. Sequencing used immunoSEQ multiplex PCR; TCRdb keeps in-frame clones, though not all of them. The table includes under 65,000 clones, 92% detected once. The CDR3 contains 12 residues. From germline, CDR1 is GTSNPN and CDR2 SVGIG (reference sequence). Trimming removed 5 bases from V and 8 bases from J, with 13 bases in between. The sequence was obtained from a human donor in good health. Some clones in this sample may be carry-over from other donors' samples. Sequencing was carried out using PBMCs. This chain connects TRBV30 to TRBJ1-3; no clear D gene. In DNA, the CDR3 is TGTGCCTGGTTCGGACTAGAACACACCATATATTTT. Protein product: CAWFGLEHTIYF.